Listed below are T cell receptor beta chains from one sample, sequenced in a study of identical twins. MiXCR, run by TCRdb on the 5' RACE reads, gives a single entry per CDR3 protein. The sample has 650,000 to 750,000 distinct CDR3 sequences; around 21% are singletons. These sequences were also reported in another study, on T cells expressing NK-cell markers.

Specimen: PBMCs. These receptors were taken from a woman aged 18 to 35 in good health. Each CDR3 is given with its conserved first and last residue. D genes are given only for firm matches. Clone size is given for some rows only: seen once, a few or many times, or a class if the clone is expanded.

16 TRBJ2-5 . TRBV3-1 . TGTGCCAGCAGCCAAGTTCGCTACGGGAGTTTGAAGACCCAGTACTTC CASSQVRYGSLKTQYF
15 TRBJ1-5 . TRBV20-1 . TGCAGTGCTCCGATACCGGACCAGGGCGGTCAGCCCCAGCATTTT CSAPIPDQGGQPQHF
17 TRBJ2-3 TRBD2 TRBV20-1 . TGCAGTGCTAGATTACCAGCGGGAGCCTTCTACACAGATACGCAGTATTTT CSARLPAGAFYTDTQYF
14 TRBJ2-6 . TRBV20-1 few TGCAGTGCTAGGGAGGGGGCAGGGGCCAACGTCCTGACTTTC CSAREGAGANVLTF
14 TRBJ1-4 . TRBV5-1 . TGCGCCAGCAGCCCCAGTCAGTCAAATGAAAAACTGTTTTTT CASSPSQSNEKLFF
19 TRBJ2-2 TRBD2 TRBV6-2/TRBV6-3 . TGTGCCAGCAGCCCCCATTTGCGGGAGAGTTATGGGAACACCGGGGAGCTGTTTTTT CASSPHLRESYGNTGELFF
16 TRBJ2-2 TRBD1 TRBV5-4 few TGTGCCAGCAGCCTGGGACAGGGGGCAGGCACCGGGGAGCTGTTTTTT CASSLGQGAGTGELFF
15 TRBJ1-5 TRBD1 TRBV4-2 . TGTGCCAGCAGCCGAGACAGGGATGTAGATCAGCCCCAGCATTTT CASSRDRDVDQPQHF
14 TRBJ1-1 . TRBV12-3/TRBV12-4 few TGTGCCAGCAGCCGGGGGTTTGGGAACGCTGAAGCTTTCTTT CASSRGFGNAEAFF
12 TRBJ2-1 . TRBV9 . TGTGCCAGCAGCGTAGGTTTAGGAGAGCAGTTCTTC CASSVGLGEQFF
16 TRBJ2-1 TRBD2 TRBV20-1 few TGCAGTGCGCCGACTAGCGGGGGGGCTAGTTACAATGAGCAGTTCTTC CSAPTSGGASYNEQFF
16 TRBJ2-1 TRBD2 TRBV20-1 . TGCAGTGCTAGGTCCGGGACTAGCGGCTCCTACAATGAGCAGTTCTTC CSARSGTSGSYNEQFF
16 TRBJ2-7 . TRBV12-3/TRBV12-4 . TGTGCCAGCAGTCATAGATCAGGGAACCGTCACTACGAGCAGTACTTC CASSHRSGNRHYEQYF
14 TRBJ1-2 . TRBV5-5 many TGTGCCAGCAGCTTCCAGGACAGTCGGAATGGCTACACCTTC CASSFQDSRNGYTF
12 TRBJ1-2 TRBD1 TRBV7-9 . TGTGCCAGCAGCTCGACAGGGGCGGGCTACACCTTC CASSSTGAGYTF
15 TRBJ2-3 . TRBV5-1 . TGCGCCAGCAGCTTTTCCCCACAGGCCACAGATACGCAGTATTTT CASSFSPQATDTQYF
13 TRBJ2-3 TRBD1 TRBV7-9 few TGTGCCAGCAACGACAGGGGACAAGATACGCAGTATTTT CASNDRGQDTQYF
14 TRBJ2-5 TRBD2 TRBV9 few TGTGCCAGCAGCGTAGCTGCTAGCGGAGAGACCCAGTACTTC CASSVAASGETQYF
17 TRBJ2-7 TRBD2 TRBV7-8 . TGTGCCAGGAGCCCTGGGACTAGCGGGAGGATGGGCTACGAGCAGTACTTC CARSPGTSGRMGYEQYF
15 TRBJ2-7 TRBD1 TRBV9 few TGTGCCAGCAGCCCTTCCACTCGACAGGGCTACGAGCAGTACTTC CASSPSTRQGYEQYF
17 TRBJ2-1 . TRBV7-8 . TGTGCCAGCAGCTCTGTAAGCGACTACCAGAACTACAATGAGCAGTTCTTC CASSSVSDYQNYNEQFF
15 TRBJ2-1 . TRBV7-6 . TGTGCCAGCAGCTTAGAGGGCGGGGGCAAGGATGAGCAGTTCTTC CASSLEGGGKDEQFF
12 TRBJ2-7 . TRBV20-1 many TGCAGTGCTACCGAGGTGTCCGACGAGCAGTACTTC CSATEVSDEQYF
14 TRBJ2-5 TRBD2 TRBV20-1 . TGCAGTGCTACCCGGGGGGGGCCACAAGAGACCCAGTACTTC CSATRGGPQETQYF
19 TRBJ2-3 TRBD2 TRBV6-5 few TGTGCCAGCAGTTACTCGAACTTCTTCCTAGCGGGAGGGACAGATACGCAGTATTTT CASSYSNFFLAGGTDTQYF
15 TRBJ1-4 . TRBV18 few TGTGCCAGCTCACCCCCCCGGGGAAGGGGGGAAAAACTGTTTTTT CASSPPRGRGEKLFF
14 TRBJ1-1 . TRBV6-2/TRBV6-3 . TGTGCCAGCAGTTCCTGGGCCACCCGCCCTGAAGCTTTCTTT CASSSWATRPEAFF
16 TRBJ2-7 TRBD2 TRBV20-1 . TGCAGTGCTAGAGATCAGACTAGCGGGTCGAGATACGAGCAGTACTTC CSARDQTSGSRYEQYF
16 TRBJ2-7 . TRBV7-2 . TGTGCCAGCAGCTTAGTTGGTACGACCGGTTCCTACGAGCAGTACTTC CASSLVGTTGSYEQYF
14 TRBJ2-7 . TRBV27 . TGTGCCAGCGGAGTCGCCCCAACTAGCTCCGAGCAGTACTTC CASGVAPTSSEQYF
15 TRBJ1-2 . TRBV20-1 few TGCAGTGCTAGAGATATAATGGCCCCGGGCGATGGCTACACCTTC CSARDIMAPGDGYTF
17 TRBJ2-4 . TRBV5-1 few TGCGCCAGCAGCTTGGACCGGCCCGGGTCGGCCAAAAACATTCAGTACTTC CASSLDRPGSAKNIQYF
19 TRBJ2-2 TRBD2 TRBV3-1 few TGTGCCAGCAGCGTTCCGGGACTAGCGGGATCAAATTACACCGGGGAGCTGTTTTTT CASSVPGLAGSNYTGELFF
12 TRBJ1-1 . TRBV3-1 many TGTGCCAGCAGCCAGCACAGGGATGAAGCTTTCTTT CASSQHRDEAFF
13 TRBJ2-7 TRBD2 TRBV10-3 few TGTGCCATCAGTAGCGGGGGGACCTACGAGCAGTACTTC CAISSGGTYEQYF
14 TRBJ2-7 . TRBV25-1 . TGTGCCAGCAGTGAAGAAGGATATAACGGGTCCCCGTACTTC CASSEEGYNGSPYF
12 TRBJ1-2 . TRBV12-3/TRBV12-4 . TGTGCCAGCAGGCAGGGAGGGCGCGGCTACACCTTC CASRQGGRGYTF
12 TRBJ2-2 . TRBV20-1 many TGCAGTGCCAGCTTTTTGGCCGGGGAGCTGTTTTTT CSASFLAGELFF
12 TRBJ1-6 . TRBV20-1 few TGCAGTGCTACCAACTGGGAATCACCCCTCCACTTT CSATNWESPLHF
12 TRBJ1-2 TRBD1 TRBV20-1 many TGCAGTGCTGCACAGGGGATGGTTGGCTACACCTTC CSAAQGMVGYTF
15 TRBJ2-3 TRBD2 TRBV20-1 . TGCAGTGCTAGAGATCAGCGGACTAGCATAGATACGCAGTATTTT CSARDQRTSIDTQYF
13 TRBJ1-2 . TRBV6-5 . TGTGCCAGCAGTTACTCGAATTACTATGGCTACACCTTC CASSYSNYYGYTF